Presented here are 7 T cell receptor beta chains from one specimen sequenced in a study of T-cell memory formation after mild COVID-19. One entry per CDR3 protein, called by TCRdb with MiXCR from the 5' RACE reads. Found here are 350,000 to 450,000 distinct CDR3 sequences, approximately 29% of them singletons; the top ten hold about 14%. Material: PBMCs or a T cell subset sorted from them (not recorded which). All receptors come from an adult woman who had mild COVID-19 (a few samples of this study predate the infection). Cell type and time point are not known.

This clonotype appeared a few times. The V call is TRBV7-2, the J call TRBJ2-7, with unresolved D. Germline V CDR1 and CDR2: SGHTA, FQGNSA. The CDR3 sequence is 14 residues long. Deletions cut 0 bases from V and 6 bases from J, with 12 bases between. The CDR3 bases are TGTGCCAGCAGCTTAGCCCTCCTCCTTTCCGAGCAGTACTTC. Translated: CASSLALLLSEQYF.

This clonotype has a handful of counts. The chain joins TRBV12-3 or TRBV12-4 to TRBJ1-1, with TRBD1 as a possible D gene (5 bases). V lost 6 bases to trimming and J lost 1 base, with 18 bases between them. The CDR3 length is 16 residues. This chain's CDR3 is CASSRQRAGQNTEAFF. Written as DNA, the CDR3 is TGTGCCAGCAGCCGCCAAAGGGCAGGACAGAACACTGAAGCTTTCTTT.

The table lists this clonotype with a few counts. This sequence joins TRBV20-1 and TRBJ2-5; D tentatively fits TRBD1 or TRBD2 (6 bases each). This CDR3 region has 15 residues. Germline V lookup: CDR1 DFQATT, CDR2 SNEGSKA (reference sequence). V shed 0 bases and J shed 4 bases, with 15 bases lying between them. The CDR3 sequence is CSARDFRGRTETQYF. As DNA, the CDR3 is TGCAGTGCTAGAGACTTTCGGGGGCGGACAGAGACCCAGTACTTC.

This clonotype was detected a few times. The chain uses TRBV2 and TRBJ1-6; 9 positions agree with TRBD1. This CDR3 comprises 17 residues. Per germline, CDR1 SNHLY and CDR2 FYNNEI. V lost 4 bases, J lost 6 bases, and 10 bases stayed unmatched. The CDR3: CASSGRGDRAPNSPLHF. The CDR3 bases are TGTGCCAGCAGTGGTAGGGGGGACAGGGCGCCTAATTCACCCCTCCACTTT.

This clonotype was detected only a few times. V usage is TRBV27 and J usage is TRBJ2-7; D possibly matches TRBD1 or TRBD2 (5 bases each). CDR3 length: 13 amino acids. CDR1 and CDR2 (germline): MNHEY, SMNVEV (reference sequence). The germline V and J ends were trimmed by 3 bases and 4 bases, with 10 bases remaining between them. CDR3 nucleotides: TGTGCCAGCAGTTTCGCAGGGAGTTACGAGCAGTACTTC. Translation: CASSFAGSYEQYF.

This clonotype occurred a few times. The gene calls are TRBV6-5 and TRBJ2-5, with D possibly TRBD1 on 5 matching bases. The CDR3 totals 15 residues. In germline, CDR1 is MNHEY, CDR2 SVGAGI. Trimming left V 1 base short and J 5 bases short, with 14 bases between. The CDR3 sequence: CASSYFDSLGETQYF. In DNA form, the CDR3 reads TGTGCCAGCAGTTACTTTGACAGTCTGGGGGAGACCCAGTACTTC.

This chain joins TRBV12-3 or TRBV12-4 and TRBJ1-5; 8 nucleotides line up with TRBD1. This CDR3 is 15 amino acids long. V was pared by 3 bases and J by 4 bases, with 5 bases of the junction left unmatched. CDR3 sequence: CASSFRTGRNQPQHF. The CDR3 region has the DNA TGTGCCAGCAGTTTTCGGACAGGGCGGAATCAGCCCCAGCATTTT.